What follows are 31 T cell receptor beta chains derived from one specimen sequenced in a study of blood T cell repertoires in COVID-19. Measured with immunoSEQ multiplex PCR; TCRdb has only the in-frame clones, and not every one. The sample holds roughly 350,000 clones, approximately 91% seen once. Input material: peripheral blood. These receptor sequences come from a woman in her 70s with COVID-19, enrolled during active disease.

V usage is TRBV6-5 and J usage is TRBJ2-1, with TRBD2 matching over 11 bases. This CDR3 is built from 16 residues. V gave up 2 bases and J gave up 9 bases; unmatched junction bases: 9. CDR1 MNHEY and CDR2 SVGAGI come from the germline V gene. Here the CDR3 reads CASSYGLAGGSSEQFF. Here the CDR3 DNA reads TGTGCCAGCAGTTACGGTCTAGCGGGGGGTTCTTCTGAGCAGTTCTTC.

This chain uses TRBV2 with TRBJ1-1; weak D call: TRBD1 (5 bases). The CDR3 length is 14 residues. V lost 0 bases and J 4 bases, leaving 9 bases between the germline ends. Germline CDR1 reads SNHLY; CDR2 reads FYNNEI. The CDR3 region is CASSEALGGTEAFF. The CDR3 DNA is TGTGCCAGCAGTGAAGCGTTGGGGGGCACTGAAGCTTTCTTT.

The V gene is TRBV24-1, the J gene TRBJ1-2; D is undetermined. The ends were cut back, 5 bases at V and 4 bases at J, with 10 bases in the middle. This CDR3 spans 13 amino acids. CDR1 and CDR2 from the germline V gene are KGHDR and SFDVKD. The CDR3 spells CATSATERYGYTF. CDR3 nucleotide sequence: TGTGCCACCAGTGCTACCGAACGCTATGGCTACACCTTC.

This chain uses TRBV10-2 with TRBJ2-2; D is possibly TRBD1 (5 bases). This CDR3 comprises 13 residues. With 4 bases removed from V and 4 bases from J, the gap between germline ends came to 7 bases. CDR1 WSHSY and CDR2 SAAADI come from the germline V gene. CDR3 region: CASSGQSTGELFF. CDR3 nucleotides: TGCGCCAGCAGTGGACAGTCCACCGGGGAGCTGTTTTTT.

The chain employs TRBV10-3 and TRBJ1-4; TRBD1 matches 8 bases. In germline, CDR1 is ENHRY, CDR2 SYGVKD. J was trimmed by 3 bases and V by 6 bases; bases with no gene match: 9. The CDR3 extends over 16 amino acids. DNA of the CDR3: TGTGCCATCAGGTTGACAGGGGAGAGATCTAATGAAAAACTGTTTTTT. Its protein is CAIRLTGERSNEKLFF.

J is TRBJ2-5 and V is TRBV7-9; D remains ambiguous. Trimming cost V 1 base and J 5 bases, with 8 bases left between them. This CDR3 comprises 13 residues. Germline V gives CDR1 SEHNR, CDR2 FQNEAQ (reference sequence). The CDR3 nucleotides are TGTGCCAGCAGCTTAGGAATTGAGGAGACCCAGTACTTC. Its protein is CASSLGIEETQYF.

This clone was recorded a few times. The chain employs TRBV5-1 and TRBJ1-2, with D maybe TRBD1 (5 bases). CDR1 is SGHRS, CDR2 YFSETQ, per germline. V lost 0 bases and J 0 bases, leaving 6 bases between the germline ends. CDR3 length: 14 amino acids. The CDR3 DNA sequence: TGCGCCAGCAGCTTGGCGGGGGCTAACTATGGCTACACCTTC. Translation: CASSLAGANYGYTF.

This chain joins TRBV7-8 and TRBJ2-5, with a possible D match to TRBD1 (6 bases). CDR1 is SGHVS and CDR2 is FQNEAQ in the germline V gene. CDR3 length equals 12 residues. Trimming took off 4 bases at V and 4 bases at J, with 7 bases between the two ends. The CDR3 here is CASSWGRETQYF. The CDR3 nucleotides are TGTGCCAGCAGCTGGGGGCGAGAGACCCAGTACTTC.

This clone is a singleton in its sample. V is TRBV5-1 and J is TRBJ2-1; 9 bases fit TRBD1. Germline CDR1 is SGHRS and CDR2 is YFSETQ. The CDR3 extends over 15 amino acids. Trimming removed 4 bases from V and 4 bases from J; junction bases left unmatched: 6. This chain's CDR3 is CASSLTGTGYNEQFF. The CDR3, as DNA: TGCGCCAGCAGCCTGACCGGGACAGGGTACAATGAGCAGTTCTTC.

This clone showed up just a few times. The chain links TRBV7-8 to TRBJ2-5; D might be TRBD1 (6 bases). V lost 1 base, J lost 3 bases, and 12 bases lay in between. In germline, CDR1 is SGHVS, CDR2 FQNEAQ. The CDR3 runs 15 residues. CDR3 amino acids: CASSLEEGQEETQYF. The CDR3 DNA sequence: TGTGCCAGCAGCTTAGAAGAGGGACAAGAAGAGACCCAGTACTTC.

The chain carries TRBV19 and TRBJ1-5; a weak D match, TRBD1 (5 bases). Germline values: CDR1 LNHDA, CDR2 SQIVND (reference sequence). This CDR3 has 13 amino acids. The germline V and J ends were trimmed by 4 bases and 7 bases, with 11 bases remaining between them. The CDR3 bases are TGTGCCAGTAGTACGGAGGGGCAGCAGCCCCAGCATTTT. Encoded protein: CASSTEGQQPQHF. The full variable domain, rest sourced from reference TRBV19 and TRBJ1-5, is DGGITQSPKYLFRKEGQNVTLSCEQNLNHDAMYWYRQDPGQGLRLIYYSQIVNDFQKGDIAEGYSVSREKKESFPLTVTSAQKNPTAFYLCASSTEGQQPQHFGDGTRLSIL.

The chain combines TRBV30 with TRBJ1-4, with D uncertain. V gave up 1 base and J gave up 4 bases, with 4 bases separating them. The CDR3 spans 12 residues. Germline loops: CDR1 GTSNPN, CDR2 SVGIG (reference sequence). The CDR3 sequence: CAWSAFNEKLFF. The CDR3 coding sequence is TGTGCCTGGAGTGCGTTTAATGAAAAACTGTTTTTT.

This clone was observed once. The J gene is TRBJ2-3, the V gene TRBV19; tentative D call: TRBD2 (5 bases). CDR3 size: 16 residues. Germline lookup yields CDR1 LNHDA and CDR2 SQIVND (reference sequence). V was shortened by 5 bases and J by 2 bases, with 17 bases between the two germline ends. CDR3 amino acids: CASSPPGRGTTDTQYF. In DNA, the CDR3 is TGTGCCAGTAGTCCTCCCGGCCGGGGAACCACAGATACGCAGTATTTT. The full variable domain, with the rest looked up from reference TRBV19 and TRBJ2-3, is DGGITQSPKYLFRKEGQNVTLSCEQNLNHDAMYWYRQDPGQGLRLIYYSQIVNDFQKGDIAEGYSVSREKKESFPLTVTSAQKNPTAFYLCASSPPGRGTTDTQYFGPGTRLTVL.

The chain combines TRBV2 with TRBJ1-6; maybe TRBD1 (6 bases). There are 14 residues in the CDR3. The germline CDR1 and CDR2 sequences are SNHLY and FYNNEI. V was pared by 3 bases and J by 6 bases, with 9 bases between. The chain's CDR3 is CASSDWGRNSPLHF. The CDR3 DNA reads TGTGCCAGCAGTGACTGGGGGCGTAATTCACCCCTCCACTTT.

V gene TRBV9 combines with J gene TRBJ2-1, with 11 positions matching TRBD2. This CDR3 comprises 17 residues. V lost 2 bases to trimming and J lost 9 bases; unmatched junction nucleotides: 13. CDR1 and CDR2 from the germline V gene are SGDLS and YYNGEE. CDR3 sequence reads: CASSVRPTSGGGTEQFF. CDR3 DNA: TGTGCCAGCAGCGTCAGACCCACTAGCGGGGGAGGGACTGAGCAGTTCTTC.

The chain is built from TRBV7-2 and TRBJ2-6; the D gene is possibly TRBD2 (5 bases). CDR1 and CDR2 from the germline V gene are SGHTA and FQGNSA. Trimming took off 5 bases at V and 3 bases at J, with 11 bases between the two ends. The CDR3 spans 15 residues. CDR3 coding DNA: TGTGCCAGCAGCCCCAGCGGTAGTGGGGCCAACGTCCTGACTTTC. It specifies CASSPSGSGANVLTF.

V gene TRBV7-9 combines with J gene TRBJ2-7; 8 nucleotides align to TRBD1. This CDR3 spans 13 amino acids. From germline, CDR1 is SEHNR and CDR2 FQNEAQ (reference sequence). J lost 6 bases, V lost 1 base, and 2 bases had no gene match. CDR3 protein: CASSLGDRGEQYF. For the CDR3, the DNA is TGTGCCAGCAGCTTAGGAGACAGGGGCGAGCAGTACTTC.

This clone was seen at least ten times. This chain uses TRBV5-1 with TRBJ2-3; possibly TRBD1 for D (6 bases). The CDR3 is 15 residues long. With 2 bases removed from V and 5 bases from J, the gap between germline ends came to 15 bases. In germline, CDR1 is SGHRS, CDR2 YFSETQ. The DNA of the CDR3 is TGCGCCAGCAGCTTCGGGCAGGGGTATGAAGATACGCAGTATTTT. As protein: CASSFGQGYEDTQYF.

This clone was counted a few times. V gene TRBV6-4 combines with J gene TRBJ1-5, with a tentative D call TRBD1 (6 bases). V lost 5 bases and J lost 7, with 15 bases in between. The CDR3 length is 14 residues. Germline-derived CDR1 and CDR2 are MRHNA and SNTAGT. CDR3 residues: CASSHRDLGQPQHF. In DNA, the CDR3 is TGTGCCAGCAGTCACAGGGATTTAGGGCAGCCCCAGCATTTT.

The chain couples TRBV24-1 to TRBJ2-5; TRBD2 agrees at 7 bases. The CDR3 loop spans 13 amino acids. Per germline, CDR1 KGHDR and CDR2 SFDVKD. The V and J ends lost 4 bases and 7 bases, in that order; junction bases with no gene match: 5. The CDR3 DNA follows: TGTGCCACCAGTGAGGAGGGGAGGGGGACCCAGTACTTC. Protein: CATSEEGRGTQYF.

Written as DNA, the CDR3 is TGTGCCAGCAGCGGCCCTTTTTTTAGGGGGCTCATCACCGGGGAGCTGTTTTTT. Translation: CASSGPFFRGLITGELFF. The V and J genes are TRBV9 and TRBJ2-2; TRBD1 agrees at 7 bases. Per the germline V gene, CDR1 is SGDLS and CDR2 is YYNGEE. V trimming: 3 bases; J trimming: 4 bases; junction bases outside the gene matches: 15. The CDR3 runs 18 residues.

The CDR3 spells CASSEGTGPYGYTF. DNA for the CDR3: TGCGCCAGCAGTGAGGGGACAGGGCCCTATGGCTACACCTTC. The chain couples TRBV10-2 to TRBJ1-2; 9 bases line up with TRBD1. CDR1 is WSHSY and CDR2 is SAAADI in the germline V gene. This CDR3 spans 14 amino acids. The trim removed 2 bases at V and 4 bases at J, leaving 2 bases unmatched.

The chain employs TRBV28 and TRBJ1-2, with D perhaps matching TRBD1 (5 bases). CDR1 and CDR2 (germline): MDHEN, SYDVKM. There are 15 residues in the CDR3. The V and J ends lost 6 bases and 2 bases respectively, with 16 bases between them. The CDR3 region is CASSNWDFGNYGYTF. In nucleotides, the CDR3 is TGTGCCAGCAGCAACTGGGACTTTGGGAACTATGGCTACACCTTC.

This clone was seen just once. This chain connects TRBV11-2 to TRBJ1-1, with 9 positions matching TRBD1. Germline values: CDR1 SGHAT, CDR2 FQNNGV. The trim removed 5 bases at V and 0 bases at J, leaving 7 bases unmatched. CDR3 length: 16 residues. In DNA, the CDR3 is TGTGCCAGCAGCCGTCCCGGGACAGGGATGAACACTGAAGCTTTCTTT. The encoded protein is CASSRPGTGMNTEAFF. Filled out from reference TRBV11-2 and TRBJ1-1, the complete variable domain reads EAGVAQSPRYKIIEKRQSVAFWCNPISGHATLYWYQQILGQGPKLLIQFQNNGVVDDSQLPKDRFSAERLKGVDSTLKIQPAKLEDSAVYLCASSRPGTGMNTEAFFGQGTRLTVV.

This chain joins TRBV9 and TRBJ1-6; D may be TRBD1 (6 bases). CDR3 length equals 14 residues. CDR1 and CDR2 from the germline V gene are SGDLS and YYNGEE. V shed 4 bases and J shed 7 bases, with 12 bases lying between them. The CDR3 region is CASSPWTENSPLHF. In nucleotides, the CDR3 is TGTGCCAGCAGCCCTTGGACAGAAAATTCACCCCTCCACTTT.

The gene calls are TRBV10-3 and TRBJ2-5; TRBD1 might be the D (6 bases). V dropped 3 bases and J dropped 3 bases, with 17 bases sitting between them. Germline-derived CDR1 and CDR2 are ENHRY and SYGVKD. The CDR3 runs 16 residues. The CDR3 loop reads CAISDANREPKETQYF. The CDR3 bases are TGTGCCATCAGTGACGCTAACAGGGAGCCCAAAGAGACCCAGTACTTC.

This chain connects TRBV7-8 to TRBJ1-3; 8 bases map to TRBD1. This CDR3 comprises 14 residues. From germline, CDR1 is SGHVS and CDR2 FQNEAQ. The J segment lost 4 bases and the V segment lost 3 bases, leaving 2 bases of the junction unmatched. The chain's CDR3 is CASSLTGVGNTIYF. The DNA of the CDR3 is TGTGCCAGCAGCTTGACAGGGGTCGGAAACACCATATATTTT.

The J gene is TRBJ2-3, the V gene TRBV4-1; D is unresolved. Trimming shortened V by 3 bases and J by 5 bases, and 6 bases separated the two germline ends. This CDR3 comprises 12 residues. CDR1 and CDR2 from the germline V gene are MGHRA and YSYEKL. The CDR3 DNA is TGCGCCAGCAGCCAGGAGCTAGATACGCAGTATTTT. Amino acids: CASSQELDTQYF.

The chain has TRBV5-6 and TRBJ2-1; a possible D gene is TRBD1 (6 bases). V was trimmed by 4 bases and J by 7 bases, leaving 15 bases between them. The CDR3 has 14 amino acids. Germline loops: CDR1 SGHDT, CDR2 YYEEEE. CDR3 in DNA: TGTGCCAGCAGCCCGGCGACAGGTGGGAATGAGCAGTTCTTC. Residues: CASSPATGGNEQFF. The entire variable domain, with the rest obtained from reference TRBV5-6 and TRBJ2-1, is as follows: DAGVTQSPTHLIKTRGQQVTLRCSPKSGHDTVSWYQQALGQGPQFIFQYYEEEERQRGNFPDRFSGHQFPNYSSELNVNALLLGDSALYLCASSPATGGNEQFFGPGTRLTVL.

V is TRBV5-1 and J is TRBJ1-4, with D possibly being TRBD1 (5 bases). With 2 bases removed from V and 4 bases from J, the gap between germline ends came to 9 bases. The CDR3 has 14 amino acids. Looked up from germline, CDR1 is SGHRS and CDR2 is YFSETQ. The CDR3 is CASSLGVGNEKLFF. In nucleotides, the CDR3 is TGCGCCAGCAGCTTAGGGGTTGGTAATGAAAAACTGTTTTTT.

The chain joins TRBV5-6 to TRBJ1-2, with 10 positions matching TRBD1. Trimming took 3 bases from V and 7 from J; bases not matched to a gene: 12. Germline CDR1 and CDR2: SGHDT and YYEEEE. The CDR3 is 16 residues long. This chain's CDR3 is CASSSLTGDRGIGYTF. As DNA, the CDR3 is TGTGCCAGCAGCTCCCTCACAGGGGACAGGGGAATTGGCTACACCTTC.